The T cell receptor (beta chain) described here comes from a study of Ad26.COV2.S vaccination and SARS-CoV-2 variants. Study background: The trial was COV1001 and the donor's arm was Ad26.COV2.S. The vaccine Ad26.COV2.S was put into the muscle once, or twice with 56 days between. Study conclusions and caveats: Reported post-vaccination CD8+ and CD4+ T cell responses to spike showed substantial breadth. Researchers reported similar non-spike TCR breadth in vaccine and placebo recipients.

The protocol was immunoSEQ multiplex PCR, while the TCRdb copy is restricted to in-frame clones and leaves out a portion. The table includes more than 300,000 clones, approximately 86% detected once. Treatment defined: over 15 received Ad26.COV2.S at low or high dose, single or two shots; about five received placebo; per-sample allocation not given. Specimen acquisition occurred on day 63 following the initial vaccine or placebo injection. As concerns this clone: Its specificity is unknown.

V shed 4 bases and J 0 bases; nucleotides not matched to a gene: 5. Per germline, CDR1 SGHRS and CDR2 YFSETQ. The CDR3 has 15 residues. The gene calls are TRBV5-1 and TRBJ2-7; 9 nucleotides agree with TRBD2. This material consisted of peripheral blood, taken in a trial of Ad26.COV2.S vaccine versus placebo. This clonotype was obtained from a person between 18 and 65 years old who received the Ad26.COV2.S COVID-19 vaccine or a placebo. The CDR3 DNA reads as TGCGCCAGCAGCCCAGCGGGGGGTTACTCCTACGAGCAGTACTTC. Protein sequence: CASSPAGGYSYEQYF.